These 5 T cell receptor beta chains were sequenced from one sample in a study of cytomegalovirus exposure and HLA in healthy donors. The PCR used 60 Vbeta and 13 Jbeta primers. Method: immunoSEQ multiplex PCR; TCRdb's copy keeps in-frame clones and lacks some. The table includes some 180,000 clones, about 80% detected once. Material: PBMCs. Receptors were obtained from a woman between 25 and 40 years old in good health and CMV-seronegative.

This chain uses TRBV30 with TRBJ1-2; D is uncertain. The V end was cut by 0 bases, the J end by 3 bases, with 11 bases between. Germline V gives CDR1 GTSNPN, CDR2 SVGIG (reference sequence). The CDR3 runs to 14 residues. CDR3 residues: CAWSVRGIDYGYTF. The DNA of the CDR3 is TGTGCCTGGAGTGTACGAGGGATCGACTATGGCTACACCTTC.

The genes are TRBV6-1 and TRBJ2-4, with TRBD1 identical over 10 bases. Per germline, CDR1 MNHNS and CDR2 SASEGT. The CDR3 extends over 13 amino acids. V lost 8 bases, J lost 7 bases, and 5 bases stayed unmatched. CDR3 loop: CASGRTGGNIQYF. Here the CDR3 DNA reads TGTGCCAGCGGACGGACAGGGGGGAACATTCAGTACTTC.

The chain has TRBV19 and TRBJ2-7, with TRBD2 matching 7 bases. The CDR3 runs 19 residues. Germline CDR1 is LNHDA and CDR2 is SQIVND (reference sequence). V was clipped by 4 bases and J by 4 bases; unmatched bases: 22. The DNA for the CDR3 is TGTGCCAGTAGTAGTACCGCAGGGCCGGGTCGGCGGGGGTTATACGAGCAGTACTTC. Protein sequence: CASSSTAGPGRRGLYEQYF.

The chain links TRBV5-1 to TRBJ1-5; tentative D call: TRBD1 (5 bases). Trimming cost V 0 bases and J 9 bases, with 10 bases left between them. The CDR3 has 13 residues. The germline gives CDR1 SGHRS, CDR2 YFSETQ. This CDR3 is CASSLGQGWPQHF. In nucleotides, the CDR3 is TGCGCCAGCAGCTTGGGTCAGGGCTGGCCCCAGCATTTT.

The chain employs TRBV6-5 and TRBJ1-1, with unresolved D. Trimming removed 4 bases from V and 1 base from J, with 7 bases in between. The CDR3 totals 13 residues. Germline V lookup: CDR1 MNHEY, CDR2 SVGAGI. DNA of the CDR3: TGTGCCAGCAGTTTAGGGAGGAACACTGAAGCTTTCTTT. This sequence encodes CASSLGRNTEAFF.